Listed below are T cell receptor beta chains from one sample, sequenced in a study of blood T cells in healthy people across ages. TCRdb re-called the 5' RACE reads with MiXCR, one entry per CDR3 protein. The sample has about a million distinct CDR3 sequences, roughly 50% seen once. The specimen sequenced was blood. The receptor source for this set is an older woman in good health. CDR3s include the opening cysteine and the closing phenylalanine or tryptophan. The D gene is left open where the match is weak. A row's size may be missing; if present it is once, few, many or a size class.

clone_size d_call j_call v_call cdr3_nt cdr3_aa
NA NA TRBJ2-7 TRBV5-1 TGCGCCAGCAGCTGGGACTGGGGGTTTAGCGAGCAGTACTTC CASSWDWGFSEQYF
NA NA TRBJ2-3 TRBV28 TGTGCCAGCAGCCCTAAGGCCCTTGAACTCACAGATACGCAGTATTTT CASSPKALELTDTQYF
once NA TRBJ2-1 TRBV20-1 TGCAGTGCTAAAAACCGGGTCCTAAATAACAATGAGCAGTTCTTC CSAKNRVLNNNEQFF
many TRBD2 TRBJ2-3 TRBV6-1 TGTGCCAGCAGTACCGCCCCCGGCGGGGGCATTGCGGGAGGGCCTCTAAATACGCAGTATTTT CASSTAPGGGIAGGPLNTQYF
NA NA TRBJ1-6 TRBV4-2 TGTGCCAGCAGCCAAGAGATTACTATCCGGGGAGGTCGCTCCTATAATTCACCCCTCCACTTT CASSQEITIRGGRSYNSPLHF
few TRBD2 TRBJ2-3 TRBV2 TGTGCCAGCAGTATAAGCGGGAGGGCCGGAGGAGATACGCAGTATTTT CASSISGRAGGDTQYF
NA TRBD1 TRBJ1-2 TRBV10-3 TGTGCCATCAGTAGGGACAGCAACTATGGCTACACCTTC CAISRDSNYGYTF
once NA TRBJ2-1 TRBV5-4 TGTGCCAGCAGCCATGGAGGGGACAATGAGCAGTTCTTC CASSHGGDNEQFF
NA NA TRBJ1-5 TRBV20-1 TGCAGTGCTTTCCCGGGGGTAAATCAGCCCCAGCATTTT CSAFPGVNQPQHF
NA NA TRBJ2-7 TRBV4-1 TGCGCCAGCAGCCAAGGTCTAATGAGGGGGGGATTCTACGAGCAGTACTTC CASSQGLMRGGFYEQYF
NA NA TRBJ2-1 TRBV4-3 TGCGCCAGCAGCCAGGGATCGGGCTACTCTACTGAATACAATGAGCAGTTCTTC CASSQGSGYSTEYNEQFF
NA TRBD2 TRBJ2-5 TRBV4-1 TGCGCCAGCAGCCGTGGTAGCGGGGTCCAAGAGACCCAGTACTTC CASSRGSGVQETQYF
NA TRBD2 TRBJ2-5 TRBV5-1 TGCGCCAGCAGCTTTGGGAGGGGCCTAGAAGAGACCCAGTACTTC CASSFGRGLEETQYF
NA TRBD2 TRBJ2-7 TRBV12-3/TRBV12-4 TGTGCCAGCAGCCCTCGATTCGAGCGGGAGGGCCTCCACGAGCAGTACTTC CASSPRFEREGLHEQYF
NA NA TRBJ1-5 TRBV18 TGTGCCAGCTCACCAGGGGCCATGAGTCAGCCCCAGCATTTT CASSPGAMSQPQHF
NA TRBD2 TRBJ2-3 TRBV7-2 TGTGCCAGCAGCTCACTAGCGGGAGGGCGTCGAGGTACGCAGTATTTT CASSSLAGGRRGTQYF
few TRBD2 TRBJ2-7 TRBV20-1 TGCAGTGCAAGGACTAGCGGGAGGCTAGGGCAGTCGTACTTC CSARTSGRLGQSYF
NA TRBD1 TRBJ2-3 TRBV20-1 TGCAGTGCTAGAGTGCGGACAGGGGCGGGAGATACGCAGTATTTT CSARVRTGAGDTQYF
few TRBD1 TRBJ2-5 TRBV7-9 TGTGCCAGCAGCGCGTACGCGACAGGGGGTTTCCAAGAGACCCAGTACTTC CASSAYATGGFQETQYF
once NA TRBJ2-1 TRBV12-3/TRBV12-4 TGTGCCAGCACTGTCGGGGGTGAGCAGTTCTTC CASTVGGEQFF
NA NA TRBJ2-1 TRBV29-1 TGCAGCTACCGACAGGAGCTAAGCTCCTACAATGAGCAGTTCTTC CSYRQELSSYNEQFF
NA NA TRBJ2-7 TRBV20-1 TGCAGTGCTAGAGCTCGAGGGTATAGTAACGAGCAGTACTTC CSARARGYSNEQYF
few TRBD2 TRBJ2-7 TRBV4-1 TGCGCCAGCAGCCAAGAGGCGGGGGGGTCCGAGCAGTACTTC CASSQEAGGSEQYF
NA NA TRBJ1-6 TRBV27 TGTGCCAGCAGTTTTCTCGCACCTGGACGCCCGAGCTCCTATAATTCACCCCTCCACTTT CASSFLAPGRPSSYNSPLHF
NA NA TRBJ1-1 TRBV29-1 TGCAGCGTTGTTTCGCCTTCTTGGGTTGGCACTGAAGCTTTCTTT CSVVSPSWVGTEAFF
NA NA TRBJ2-2 TRBV5-1 TGCGCCAGCAGCCTACGACAAGCGAACACCGGGGAGCTGTTTTTT CASSLRQANTGELFF
NA NA TRBJ1-5 TRBV4-1 TGCGCCAGCAGCCAAGGGACGGACCATAGCAATCAGCCCCAGCATTTT CASSQGTDHSNQPQHF
NA NA TRBJ2-5 TRBV20-1 TGCAGTGCTCGCCGAGGGTACAATGAGCAGTACTTC CSARRGYNEQYF
few TRBD1 TRBJ1-2 TRBV5-6 TGTGCCAGCAGCTCTACAGGGGGCGGTTATGGCTACACCTTC CASSSTGGGYGYTF
NA TRBD1 TRBJ2-3 TRBV28 TGTGCCAGCAAGGTCAGGGGGCGTCGCACAGATACGCAGTATTTT CASKVRGRRTDTQYF
NA TRBD1 TRBJ2-7 TRBV9 TGTGCCAGCAGCGTAGATGGACAGGGATGGCCCTACGAGCAGTACTTC CASSVDGQGWPYEQYF
NA NA TRBJ1-1 TRBV5-1 TGCGCCAGCAGCTTTATTGGACAGTCCTACACTGAAGCTTTCTTT CASSFIGQSYTEAFF
NA NA TRBJ2-7 TRBV10-3 TGTGCCATCAGTGCAGGGCCTACCTACGAGCAGTACTTC CAISAGPTYEQYF
few NA TRBJ2-7 TRBV12-3/TRBV12-4 TGTGCCAGCAGCCACATTTCGCGGGAGCAGTACTTC CASSHISREQYF
few NA TRBJ2-5 TRBV24-1 TGTGCCACCAGTGATGCCTCAGGGGTAGAGACCCAGTACTTC CATSDASGVETQYF
NA NA TRBJ2-5 TRBV28 TGTGCCAGCAGCGGACGGGGGAAGGGAGAGACCCAGTACTTC CASSGRGKGETQYF
NA NA TRBJ2-7 TRBV18 TGTGCCAGCTCACCCCGGCAGGGAGATGTCCACGAGCAGTACTTC CASSPRQGDVHEQYF
NA NA TRBJ2-1 TRBV20-1 TGCAGTGCTAGCGAGGGGGACCGGGGGTTCTTC CSASEGDRGFF
NA TRBD2 TRBJ2-3 TRBV12-3/TRBV12-4 TGTGCCAGCAGTTTACGACAATGGACTAGCTCTAGCACAGATACGCAGTATTTT CASSLRQWTSSSTDTQYF
NA NA TRBJ2-4 TRBV6-2/TRBV6-3 TGTGCCAGCAGGCGGGGACAGATACAACGAGGCATTCAGTACTTC CASRRGQIQRGIQYF
few NA TRBJ2-7 TRBV20-1 TGCAGTGCTAAGAACAGGGTTAGTCACGAGCAGTACTTC CSAKNRVSHEQYF
NA TRBD1 TRBJ1-1 TRBV29-1 TGCAGCGTTGAGGGAACAGGGGTGGCCTCTGAAGCTTTCTTT CSVEGTGVASEAFF
NA NA TRBJ2-7 TRBV21-1 TGTGCCAGCAGCAATACCCTAGGTCTAGCGGGAGGATCAAAGGGCTACGAGCAGTACTTC CASSNTLGLAGGSKGYEQYF
few TRBD1 TRBJ1-2 TRBV5-1 TGTGCCAGCAGCCTGGGACAGGGGGCGTATGGCTACACCTTC CASSLGQGAYGYTF
NA TRBD1 TRBJ1-2 TRBV10-2 TGCGCCAGCAGAACAGGGGACTATGGCTACACCTTC CASRTGDYGYTF
few NA TRBJ1-1 TRBV12-3/TRBV12-4 TGTGCCAGCAGTTCCCGGACAAAGAACACTGAAGCTTTCTTT CASSSRTKNTEAFF
few TRBD1 TRBJ2-7 TRBV12-3/TRBV12-4 TGTGCCAGCAGCCCCCCGACAGGGATAAACGAGCAGTACTTC CASSPPTGINEQYF
few NA TRBJ2-7 TRBV18 TGTGCCAGCTCACCATCGGGGCGCAGGGACGAGCAGTACTTC CASSPSGRRDEQYF
NA NA TRBJ2-3 TRBV6-1 TGTGCCGGATCTACTAGCCTTAGCACAGATACGCAGTATTTT CAGSTSLSTDTQYF
NA TRBD2 TRBJ2-7 TRBV7-2 TGTGCCAGCAGCTACCAGCGGGGGCCATACGAGCAGTACTTC CASSYQRGPYEQYF
NA NA TRBJ1-2 TRBV15 TGTGCCACCAGCAGAGAACCCCCGGGGATCCTCTATGGCTACACCTTC CATSREPPGILYGYTF
NA TRBD1 TRBJ2-3 TRBV2 TGTGCCAGCGCGTTGGACAGGGGACCAGATACGCAGTATTTT CASALDRGPDTQYF
NA NA TRBJ2-3 TRBV6-5 TGTGCCAGCAGTGCTCCCCTTTCGGATACGCAGTATTTT CASSAPLSDTQYF
NA NA TRBJ2-7 TRBV12-3/TRBV12-4 TGTGCCAGCCGGACCAGAGGTAACGTCTACGAGCAGTACTTC CASRTRGNVYEQYF